This TCR beta chain appears in the sequencing data of a study of cytomegalovirus exposure and HLA in healthy donors. Study results and caveats: Some public TCRs appeared in many individuals, while most sequences were rare.

V was clipped by 6 bases and J by 10 bases, with 7 bases between them. CDR1 and CDR2 (germline): MNHNS, SASEGT. The CDR3 has 11 residues. About this clone itself: Its antigen remains unknown.

The data were produced by immunoSEQ multiplex PCR, yet TCRdb's version contains in-frame clones alone and is incomplete. The profile shows under 85,000 clones, approximately 94% of them singletons. The sequencing input was PBMCs. The clonotype comes from a woman aged 18-29 years in good health and CMV-seropositive. This chain links TRBV6-1 with TRBJ1-6, with D perhaps matching TRBD1 (5 bases). Here the CDR3 DNA reads TGTGCCAGCAGCGCAGGGTCACCCCTCCACTTT. This gives the protein CASSAGSPLHF.